The next 20 T cell receptor beta chains were all read from a single sample in a study of T-cell reconstitution after alpha-beta-depleted transplantation in children. Preparation of the TCRbeta library was carried out with unique molecular identifiers. TCRdb called the PCR reads again in MiXCR, with one record for every CDR3 protein. The data contain 670,000 or so distinct CDR3 sequences, around 12% of them singletons. Here the sequenced sample was PBMCs, taken before TCRalphabeta/CD19-depleted stem cell transplant. The origin of the receptors is a girl aged 2 to 9 with congenital amegakaryocytic thrombocytopenia, due to receive a stem cell transplant.

This clonotype came up a few times. The chain couples TRBV20-1 to TRBJ1-1, with a tentative D call TRBD1 (6 bases). The CDR3 covers 15 residues. Germline CDR1 and CDR2: DFQATT and SNEGSKA (reference sequence). Trimming took off 0 bases at V and 4 bases at J, with 15 bases between the two ends. The CDR3 loop reads CSARDQEGGGTEAFF. The CDR3 nucleotides read TGCAGTGCTAGAGATCAGGAAGGGGGAGGCACTGAAGCTTTCTTT.

In this sample, this clonotype turned up many times. The V call is TRBV7-2, the J call TRBJ1-2, with D unclear. CDR3 size: 14 residues. Germline V gene data show CDR1 as SGHTA and CDR2 as FQGNSA. Trimming took off 10 bases at V and 2 bases at J, with 17 bases between the two ends. This chain's CDR3 is CATVLWGPNYGYTF. Here the CDR3 DNA reads TGTGCCACCGTCCTGTGGGGTCCCAACTATGGCTACACCTTC.

The rearrangement uses TRBV29-1 and TRBJ2-5, with D perhaps matching TRBD2 (5 bases). Between the trimmed V and J ends, which lost 2 bases and 0 bases, there was a span of 7 bases. The CDR3 is 13 residues long. Germline V gene data show CDR1 as SQVTM and CDR2 as ANQGSEA. CDR3 loop: CSVEPADQETQYF. CDR3 DNA: TGCAGCGTTGAACCAGCGGACCAAGAGACCCAGTACTTC.

This clonotype was detected many times. The chain joins TRBV5-1 to TRBJ2-1, with 7 nucleotides matching TRBD1. The CDR3 loop spans 14 amino acids. In germline, CDR1 is SGHRS, CDR2 YFSETQ. With 9 bases clipped from V and 2 bases from J, the junction kept 8 bases outside the gene matches. The CDR3 DNA is TGCGCCACCCGTGGGACAGTTACCTACAATGAGCAGTTCTTC. It is translated as CATRGTVTYNEQFF.

The J gene is TRBJ2-7, the V gene TRBV30; no firm D call. CDR3 length: 14 amino acids. The germline V and J ends were trimmed by 2 bases and 5 bases, with 16 bases remaining between them. Germline CDR1 is GTSNPN and CDR2 is SVGIG (reference sequence). The CDR3 reads CAWSLEWLKDEQYF. The CDR3 DNA reads TGTGCCTGGAGTTTGGAGTGGTTGAAGGACGAGCAGTACTTC.

The chain employs TRBV5-1 and TRBJ2-5; D perhaps matches TRBD2 (5 bases). The CDR3 spans 15 residues. Germline assignment: CDR1 SGHRS and CDR2 YFSETQ. Trimming removed 0 bases from V and 5 bases from J, with 14 bases in between. CDR3 DNA: TGCGCCAGCAGCTTGGGTTTCCCGGGAACGGAGACCCAGTACTTC. Its protein is CASSLGFPGTETQYF.

This clonotype appeared once. For the CDR3, the DNA is TGCGCCAGCAGCTTGGGACTAGCGGGAGGGCCGGGGAACAATGAGCAGTTCTTC. Protein product: CASSLGLAGGPGNNEQFF. This chain links TRBV5-1 with TRBJ2-1; 14 nucleotides match TRBD2. The germline CDR1 and CDR2 sequences are SGHRS and YFSETQ. The CDR3 runs to 18 residues. The V and J ends lost 0 bases and 5 bases, in that order; junction bases with no gene match: 7.

This clonotype appeared many times. As DNA, the CDR3 is TGTGCCAGCAGTTACGCCCCGGGACGGGACATTCAGTACTTC. Protein sequence: CASSYAPGRDIQYF. The chain uses TRBV6-5 and TRBJ2-4, with D perhaps given as TRBD1 or TRBD2 (5 bases each). The CDR3 spans 14 residues. Germline V gives CDR1 MNHEY, CDR2 SVGAGI. V was shortened by 2 bases and J by 8 bases, with 13 bases between the two germline ends.

CDR3 sequence reads: CASSLYRGSNSPLHF. CDR3 sequence (DNA): TGTGCCAGCAGTTTATACAGGGGGAGTAATTCACCCCTCCACTTT. This chain connects TRBV27 to TRBJ1-6; 8 bases match TRBD1. V was clipped by 1 base and J by 6 bases; unmatched bases: 2. The CDR3 spans 15 residues. From germline, CDR1 is MNHEY and CDR2 SMNVEV (reference sequence).

This clonotype showed up many times. V is TRBV29-1 and J is TRBJ2-5; the D gene is possibly TRBD1 (6 bases). Trimming removed 8 bases at V and 1 base at J, with 14 bases between. Germline V lookup: CDR1 SQVTM, CDR2 ANQGSEA. The CDR3 consists of 13 residues. Written as DNA, the CDR3 is TGCAGCATCCGGGACACCTTCCAAGAGACCCAGTACTTC. Amino acid sequence: CSIRDTFQETQYF.

J is TRBJ2-3 and V is TRBV15; a possible D gene is TRBD2 (5 bases). Per the germline V gene, CDR1 is LNHNV and CDR2 is YYDKDF (reference sequence). The V end lost 5 bases, the J end lost 2 bases, and 14 bases lay between the germline ends. This CDR3 comprises 15 residues. CDR3 DNA sequence: TGTGCCACCAGCCGCATGGGCGGGTACACAGATACGCAGTATTTT. Residues: CATSRMGGYTDTQYF.

This sequence joins TRBV20-1 and TRBJ1-1; D is uncertain. Per the germline V gene, CDR1 is DFQATT and CDR2 is SNEGSKA (reference sequence). Trimming stripped 8 bases from V and 0 bases from J, with 16 bases between. CDR3 length equals 14 residues. CDR3 sequence (DNA): TGCAGTACCCCGGCGGGCAATCTGAACACTGAAGCTTTCTTT. It specifies CSTPAGNLNTEAFF.

This clonotype was observed a handful of times. CDR3 amino acids: CASSLGYRAGYGETQYF. CDR3 nucleotides: TGTGCCAGCAGCTTAGGGTATCGGGCAGGGTACGGAGAGACCCAGTACTTC. The chain links TRBV7-2 to TRBJ2-5, with a weak D call TRBD1 (5 bases). The CDR3 sequence is 17 residues long. The germline V and J ends were trimmed by 1 base and 4 bases, with 19 bases remaining between them. From germline, CDR1 is SGHTA and CDR2 FQGNSA. Combining the CDR3 with reference TRBV7-2 and TRBJ2-5 gives the whole variable domain GAGVSQSPSNKVTEKGKDVELRCDPISGHTALYWYRQSLGQGLEFLIYFQGNSAPDKSGLPSDRFSAERTGGSVSTLTIQRTQQEDSAVYLCASSLGYRAGYGETQYFGPGTRLLVL.

The rearrangement joins TRBV12-3 or TRBV12-4 to TRBJ1-2; TRBD1 matches at 7 bases. Trimming took 5 bases from V and 8 from J; bases not matched to a gene: 11. The CDR3 covers 14 residues. This chain's CDR3 is CASSTKTGSLGYTF. The DNA for the CDR3 is TGTGCCAGCAGTACCAAGACAGGGTCCCTCGGCTACACCTTC.

This chain links TRBV28 with TRBJ2-7; 8 nucleotides align to TRBD1. Trimming took 10 bases from V and 3 from J; bases not matched to a gene: 8. The CDR3 sequence is 13 residues long. Germline CDR1 reads MDHEN; CDR2 reads SYDVKM. The CDR3 sequence: CATETGDRYEQYF. In DNA, the CDR3 is TGTGCCACAGAGACAGGGGACCGCTACGAGCAGTACTTC. Full variable domain (outside the CDR3, taken from reference TRBV28 and TRBJ2-7): DVKVTQSSRYLVKRTGEKVFLECVQDMDHENMFWYRQDPGLGLRLIYFSYDVKMKEKGDIPEGYSVSREKKERFSLILESASTNQTSMYLCATETGDRYEQYFGPGTRLTVT.

The chain employs TRBV7-2 and TRBJ2-5; the match to TRBD2 covers 7 bases. This CDR3 contains 16 residues. Germline V gives CDR1 SGHTA, CDR2 FQGNSA. The ends lost 1 base at V and 2 bases at J; junction bases unmatched: 7. CDR3 residues: CASSLGAGDYQETQYF. The CDR3 DNA follows: TGTGCCAGCAGCTTAGGCGCGGGAGATTATCAAGAGACCCAGTACTTC.

The chain couples TRBV20-1 to TRBJ2-3; D gene ambiguous. V was pared by 5 bases and J by 7 bases, with 13 bases between. Germline V gene data show CDR1 as DFQATT and CDR2 as SNEGSKA (reference sequence). CDR3 length equals 12 residues. The CDR3 DNA reads TGCAGTGCTCTTCCCTTGGGGAATACGCAGTATTTT. It codes for CSALPLGNTQYF.

This clonotype came up a few times. The chain uses TRBV15 and TRBJ1-1, with D hard to call. The CDR3 is 14 amino acids. CDR1 LNHNV and CDR2 YYDKDF come from the germline V gene (reference sequence). The ends were cut back, 1 base at V and 1 base at J, with 7 bases in the middle. CDR3 in amino acids: CATSRGGQNTEAFF. CDR3 DNA: TGTGCCACCAGCAGAGGAGGGCAGAACACTGAAGCTTTCTTT.

This clonotype was recorded many times. The rearrangement joins TRBV7-9 to TRBJ2-1, with D unresolved. The CDR3 contains 14 residues. In germline, CDR1 is SEHNR, CDR2 FQNEAQ (reference sequence). The ends were cut back, 1 base at V and 3 bases at J, with 7 bases in the middle. The CDR3: CASSLVTIYNEQFF. In DNA, the CDR3 is TGTGCCAGCAGCTTAGTAACTATCTACAATGAGCAGTTCTTC.

This clonotype was picked up a small number of times. The chain recombines TRBV14 with TRBJ1-4; D is possibly TRBD1 (5 bases). The CDR3 spans 13 residues. Trimming removed 6 bases from V and 4 bases from J, with 9 bases in between. The germline CDR1 and CDR2 sequences are SGHDN and FVKESK. CDR3 residues: CASRRQFNEKLFF. The CDR3 nucleotides read TGTGCCAGCAGGAGACAGTTTAATGAAAAACTGTTTTTT. Based on the CDR3 plus reference TRBV14 and TRBJ1-4, the full variable domain is EAGVTQFPSHSVIEKGQTVTLRCDPISGHDNLYWYRRVMGKEIKFLLHFVKESKQDESGMPNNRFLAERTGGTYSTLKVQPAELEDSGVYFCASRRQFNEKLFFGSGTQLSVL.